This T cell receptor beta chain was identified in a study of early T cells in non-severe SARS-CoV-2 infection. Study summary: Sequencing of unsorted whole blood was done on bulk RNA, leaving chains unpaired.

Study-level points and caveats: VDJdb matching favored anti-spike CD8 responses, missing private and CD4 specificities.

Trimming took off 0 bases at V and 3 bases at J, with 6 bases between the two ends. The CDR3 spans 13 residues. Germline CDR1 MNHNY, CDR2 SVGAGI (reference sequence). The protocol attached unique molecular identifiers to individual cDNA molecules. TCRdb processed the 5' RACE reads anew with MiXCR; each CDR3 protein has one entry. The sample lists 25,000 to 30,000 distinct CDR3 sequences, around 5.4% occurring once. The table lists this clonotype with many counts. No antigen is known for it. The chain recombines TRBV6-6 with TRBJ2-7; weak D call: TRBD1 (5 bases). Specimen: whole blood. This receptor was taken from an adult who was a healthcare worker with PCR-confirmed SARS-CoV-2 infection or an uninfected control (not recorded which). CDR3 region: CASSYSDNYEQYF. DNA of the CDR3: TGTGCCAGCAGTTACTCGGACAACTACGAGCAGTACTTC.